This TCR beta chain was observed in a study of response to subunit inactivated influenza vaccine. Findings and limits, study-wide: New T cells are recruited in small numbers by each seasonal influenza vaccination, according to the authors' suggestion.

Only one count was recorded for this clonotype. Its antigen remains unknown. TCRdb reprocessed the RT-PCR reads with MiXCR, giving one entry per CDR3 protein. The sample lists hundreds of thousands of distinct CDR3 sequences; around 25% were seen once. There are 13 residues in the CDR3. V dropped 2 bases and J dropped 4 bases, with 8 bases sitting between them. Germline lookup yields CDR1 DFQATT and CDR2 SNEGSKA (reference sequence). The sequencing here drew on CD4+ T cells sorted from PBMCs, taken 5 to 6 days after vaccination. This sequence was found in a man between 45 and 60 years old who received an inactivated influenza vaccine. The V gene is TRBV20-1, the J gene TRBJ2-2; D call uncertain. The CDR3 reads CSARRVLTGELFF. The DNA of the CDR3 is TGCAGTGCTAGACGGGTCCTCACCGGGGAGCTGTTTTTT.